Below are 5 T cell receptor beta chains sequenced from a single sample in a study of blood T cell repertoires in COVID-19. Only in-frame clones appear in the TCRdb table, and some are missing; sequencing was by immunoSEQ multiplex PCR. The data contain about 230,000 clones, around 78% of them seen just once; the ten biggest clones take up 2% to 3%. Source material: peripheral blood. The receptors here all came from a woman in her seventies with active or convalescent COVID-19.

The chain employs TRBV5-1 and TRBJ1-3, with a tentative D call TRBD1 (6 bases). The CDR3 spans 15 residues. The germline V gene has CDR1 SGHRS and CDR2 YFSETQ. V shed 0 bases and J shed 0 bases, with 7 bases lying between them. The CDR3 bases are TGCGCCAGCAGCTTGGCAGGGGACTCTGGAAACACCATATATTTT. Its translation is CASSLAGDSGNTIYF.

J is TRBJ2-3 and V is TRBV13; D not resolved. The germline V gene encodes CDR1 PRHDT and CDR2 FYEKMQ (reference sequence). V was trimmed by 2 bases and J by 5 bases, leaving 11 bases between them. The CDR3 consists of 14 residues. The CDR3 spells CASSLSHPGDTQYF. The CDR3 DNA sequence: TGTGCCAGCAGCTTAAGCCATCCAGGAGATACGCAGTATTTT.

The rearrangement joins TRBV3-1 (or the pseudogene TRBV3-2) to TRBJ1-4; D is perhaps TRBD1 (5 bases). This CDR3 has 17 amino acids. Trimming pared 3 bases from V and 1 base from J, leaving 15 bases between. Germline V gene data show CDR1 as LGHDT and CDR2 as YNNKEL (reference sequence). The CDR3 loop is CASSQNLPGITNEKLFF. The DNA of the CDR3 is TGTGCCAGCAGCCAGAATTTACCAGGGATAACTAATGAAAAACTGTTTTTT.

The chain couples TRBV12-3 or TRBV12-4 to TRBJ1-4; maybe TRBD1 (6 bases). V was pared by 2 bases and J by 6 bases, with 7 bases between. The CDR3 is 13 residues long. The CDR3, as DNA: TGTGCCAGCAGTTTAACAGGGTATGAAAAACTGTTTTTT. Amino acids: CASSLTGYEKLFF.

V is TRBV6-1 and J is TRBJ2-5; the match to TRBD1 covers 9 bases. The CDR3 spans 15 residues. The germline CDR1 and CDR2 sequences are MNHNS and SASEGT. With V trimmed by 2 bases and J by 4 bases, 5 bases remained unmatched. CDR3 protein: CASSELQGAGETQYF. The CDR3 region has the DNA TGTGCCAGCAGTGAACTACAGGGGGCGGGAGAGACCCAGTACTTC.